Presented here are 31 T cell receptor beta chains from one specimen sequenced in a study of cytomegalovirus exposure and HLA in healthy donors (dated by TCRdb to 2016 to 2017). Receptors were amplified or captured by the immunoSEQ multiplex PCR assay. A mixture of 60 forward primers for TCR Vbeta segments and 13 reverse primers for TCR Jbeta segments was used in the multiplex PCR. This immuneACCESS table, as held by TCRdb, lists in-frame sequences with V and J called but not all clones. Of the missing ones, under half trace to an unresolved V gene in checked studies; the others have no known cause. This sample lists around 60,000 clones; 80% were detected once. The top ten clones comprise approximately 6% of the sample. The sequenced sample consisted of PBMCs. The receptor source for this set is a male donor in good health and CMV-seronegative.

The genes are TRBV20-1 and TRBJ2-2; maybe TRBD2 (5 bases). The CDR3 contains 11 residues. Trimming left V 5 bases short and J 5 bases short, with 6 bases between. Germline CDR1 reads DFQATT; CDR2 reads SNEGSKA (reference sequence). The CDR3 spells CSAERTGELFF. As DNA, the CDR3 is TGCAGTGCTGAGCGGACCGGGGAGCTGTTTTTT.

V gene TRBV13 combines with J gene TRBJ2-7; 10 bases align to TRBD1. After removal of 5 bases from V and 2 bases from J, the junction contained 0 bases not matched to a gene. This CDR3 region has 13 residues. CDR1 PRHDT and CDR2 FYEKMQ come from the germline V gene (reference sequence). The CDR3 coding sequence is TGTGCCAGCAGCGGACAGGGGGCCTACGAGCAGTACTTC. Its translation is CASSGQGAYEQYF. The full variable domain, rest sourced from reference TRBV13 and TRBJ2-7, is AAGVIQSPRHLIKEKRETATLKCYPIPRHDTVYWYQQGPGQDPQFLISFYEKMQSDKGSIPDRFSAQQFSDYHSELNMSSLELGDSALYFCASSGQGAYEQYFGPGTRLTVT.

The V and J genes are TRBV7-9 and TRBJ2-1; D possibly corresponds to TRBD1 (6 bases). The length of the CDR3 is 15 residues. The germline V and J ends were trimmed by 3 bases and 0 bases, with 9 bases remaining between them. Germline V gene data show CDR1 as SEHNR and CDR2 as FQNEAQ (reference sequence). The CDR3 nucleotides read TGTGCCAGCAGCTTGGGGGCGCCCTCCTACAATGAGCAGTTCTTC. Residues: CASSLGAPSYNEQFF.

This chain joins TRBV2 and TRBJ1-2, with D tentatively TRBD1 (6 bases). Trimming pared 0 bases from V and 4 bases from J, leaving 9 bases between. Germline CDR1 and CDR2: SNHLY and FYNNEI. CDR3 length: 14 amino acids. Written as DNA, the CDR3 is TGTGCCAGCAGTGAAGCCATGGACAGCTATGGCTACACCTTC. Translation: CASSEAMDSYGYTF.

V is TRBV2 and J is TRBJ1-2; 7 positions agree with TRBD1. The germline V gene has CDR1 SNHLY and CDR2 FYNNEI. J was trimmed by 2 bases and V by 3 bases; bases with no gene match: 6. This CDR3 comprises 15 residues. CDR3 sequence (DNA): TGTGCCAGCAGTGATACAGGGGCGATAAACTATGGCTACACCTTC. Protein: CASSDTGAINYGYTF.

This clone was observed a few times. This CDR3 reads CASSLGLAGAGTDTQYF. DNA of the CDR3: TGCGCCAGCAGCTTGGGACTAGCGGGGGCCGGCACAGATACGCAGTATTTT. The V and J genes are TRBV5-1 and TRBJ2-3; 12 nucleotides align to TRBD2. The V gene end was trimmed by 0 bases and the J gene end by 1 base; junction bases not matched to a gene: 3. Looked up from germline, CDR1 is SGHRS and CDR2 is YFSETQ. The CDR3 sequence is 17 residues long.

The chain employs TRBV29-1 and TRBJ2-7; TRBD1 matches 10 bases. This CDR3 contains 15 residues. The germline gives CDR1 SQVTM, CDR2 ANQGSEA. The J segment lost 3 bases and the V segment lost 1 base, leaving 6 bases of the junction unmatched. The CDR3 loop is CSVEGPGQGNYEQYF. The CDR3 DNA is TGCAGCGTTGAAGGCCCGGGACAGGGGAACTACGAGCAGTACTTC.

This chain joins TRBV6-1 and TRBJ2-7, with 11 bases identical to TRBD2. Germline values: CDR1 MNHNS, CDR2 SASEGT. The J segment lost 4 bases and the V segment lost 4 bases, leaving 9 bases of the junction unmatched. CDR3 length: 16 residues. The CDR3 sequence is CASSGRLGLAEYEQYF. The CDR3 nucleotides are TGTGCCAGCAGTGGTCGATTGGGACTAGCGGAATACGAGCAGTACTTC.

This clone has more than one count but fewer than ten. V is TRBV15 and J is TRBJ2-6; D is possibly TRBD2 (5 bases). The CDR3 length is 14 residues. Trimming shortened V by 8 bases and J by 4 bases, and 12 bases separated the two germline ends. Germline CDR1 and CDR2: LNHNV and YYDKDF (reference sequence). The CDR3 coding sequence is TGTGCCACCCGAGCGAGGGCGGGGGCCAACGTCCTGACTTTC. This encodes CATRARAGANVLTF.

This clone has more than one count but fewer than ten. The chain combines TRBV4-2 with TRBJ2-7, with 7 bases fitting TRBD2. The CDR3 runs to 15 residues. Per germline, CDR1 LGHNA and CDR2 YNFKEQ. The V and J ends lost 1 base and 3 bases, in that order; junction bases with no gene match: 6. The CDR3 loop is CASSQVAGDHYEQYF. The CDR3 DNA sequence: TGTGCCAGCAGCCAAGTAGCGGGTGACCACTACGAGCAGTACTTC.

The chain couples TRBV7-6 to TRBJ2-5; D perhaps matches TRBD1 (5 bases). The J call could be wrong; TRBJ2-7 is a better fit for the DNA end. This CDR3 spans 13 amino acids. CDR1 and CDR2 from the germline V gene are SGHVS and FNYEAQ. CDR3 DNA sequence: TGTGCCAGCAGCAAGAGCAGGGATTACGAGCAGTACTTC. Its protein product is CASSKSRDYEQYF.

This CDR3 reads CASSQDLGRTGELFF. The DNA of the CDR3 is TGCGCCAGCAGCCAAGATCTTGGGAGAACCGGGGAGCTGTTTTTT. The V gene is TRBV4-3, the J gene TRBJ2-2; maybe TRBD2 (5 bases). V lost 0 bases, J lost 5 bases, and 10 bases lay in between. The CDR3 spans 15 residues. Germline values: CDR1 LGHNA, CDR2 YSLEER.

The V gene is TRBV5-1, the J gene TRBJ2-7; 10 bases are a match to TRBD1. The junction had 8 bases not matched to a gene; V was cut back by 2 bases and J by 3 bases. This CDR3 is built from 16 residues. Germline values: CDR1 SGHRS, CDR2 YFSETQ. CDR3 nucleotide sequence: TGCGCCAGCAGCTTTGGGGGACAGGGGTTCCACTACGAGCAGTACTTC. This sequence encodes CASSFGGQGFHYEQYF.

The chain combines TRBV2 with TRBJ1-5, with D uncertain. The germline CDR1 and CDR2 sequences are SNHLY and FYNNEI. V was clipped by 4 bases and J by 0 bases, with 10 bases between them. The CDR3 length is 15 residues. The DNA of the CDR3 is TGTGCCAGCAGTGTACGGTCCGGTAGCAATCAGCCCCAGCATTTT. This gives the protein CASSVRSGSNQPQHF.

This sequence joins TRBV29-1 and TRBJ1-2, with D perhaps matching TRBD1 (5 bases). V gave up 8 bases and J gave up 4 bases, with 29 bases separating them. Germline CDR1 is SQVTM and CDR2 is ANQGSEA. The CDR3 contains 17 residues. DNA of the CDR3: TGCAGCATAACCCCAGGGCCCGATCGGGACTCCTCCTATGGCTACACCTTC. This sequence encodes CSITPGPDRDSSYGYTF.

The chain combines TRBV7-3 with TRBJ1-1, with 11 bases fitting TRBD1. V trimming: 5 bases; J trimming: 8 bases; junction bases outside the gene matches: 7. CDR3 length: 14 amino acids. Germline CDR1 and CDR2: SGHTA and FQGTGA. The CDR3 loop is CASSPKGQGVEAFF. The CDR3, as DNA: TGTGCCAGCAGCCCCAAGGGACAGGGGGTGGAAGCTTTCTTT.

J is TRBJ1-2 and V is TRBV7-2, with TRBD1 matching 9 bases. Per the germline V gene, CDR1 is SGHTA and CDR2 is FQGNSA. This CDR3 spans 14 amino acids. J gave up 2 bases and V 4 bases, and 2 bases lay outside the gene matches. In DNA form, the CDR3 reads TGTGCCAGCAGCTCTGGGACAGGGAACTATGGCTACACCTTC. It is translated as CASSSGTGNYGYTF.

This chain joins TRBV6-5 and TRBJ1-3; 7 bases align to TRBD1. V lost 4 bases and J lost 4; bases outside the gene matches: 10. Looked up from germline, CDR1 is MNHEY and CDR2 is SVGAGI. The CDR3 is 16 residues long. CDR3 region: CASSSPGGVRGNTIYF. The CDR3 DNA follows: TGTGCCAGCAGTTCCCCAGGGGGTGTCCGCGGAAACACCATATATTTT.

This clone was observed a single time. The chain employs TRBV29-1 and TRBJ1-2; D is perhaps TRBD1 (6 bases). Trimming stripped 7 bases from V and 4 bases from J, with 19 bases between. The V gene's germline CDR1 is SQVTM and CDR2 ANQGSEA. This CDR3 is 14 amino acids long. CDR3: CSAGEGGGGYGYTF. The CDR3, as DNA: TGCAGCGCCGGCGAAGGTGGGGGCGGCTATGGCTACACCTTC.

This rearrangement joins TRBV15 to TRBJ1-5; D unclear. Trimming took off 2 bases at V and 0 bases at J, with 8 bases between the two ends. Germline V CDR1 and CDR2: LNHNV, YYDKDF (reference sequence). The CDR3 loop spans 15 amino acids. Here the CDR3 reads CATSRRQLSNQPQHF. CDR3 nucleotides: TGTGCCACCAGCAGAAGACAACTTAGCAATCAGCCCCAGCATTTT.

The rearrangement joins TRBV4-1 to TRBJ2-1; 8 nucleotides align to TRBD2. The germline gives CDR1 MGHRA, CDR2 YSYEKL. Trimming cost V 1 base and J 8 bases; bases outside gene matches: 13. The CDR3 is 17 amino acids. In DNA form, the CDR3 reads TGCGCCAGCAGCCAAGCCGAGGGCAGCGGGGGTCGCCATGAGCAGTTCTTC. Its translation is CASSQAEGSGGRHEQFF.

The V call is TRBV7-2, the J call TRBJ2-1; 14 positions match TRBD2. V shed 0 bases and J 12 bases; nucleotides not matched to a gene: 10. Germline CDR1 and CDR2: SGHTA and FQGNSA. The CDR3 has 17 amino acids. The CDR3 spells CASSLALGTSGGLRQFF. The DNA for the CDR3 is TGTGCCAGCAGCTTAGCGCTAGGGACTAGCGGGGGCCTACGGCAGTTCTTC.

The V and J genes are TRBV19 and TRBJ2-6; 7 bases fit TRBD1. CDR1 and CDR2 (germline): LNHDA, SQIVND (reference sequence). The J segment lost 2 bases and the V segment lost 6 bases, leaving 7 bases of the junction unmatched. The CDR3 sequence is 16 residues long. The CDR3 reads CASRQRQGPGANVLTF. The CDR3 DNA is TGTGCCAGTAGACAAAGACAGGGACCTGGGGCCAACGTCCTGACTTTC. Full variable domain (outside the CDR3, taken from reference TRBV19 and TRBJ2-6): DGGITQSPKYLFRKEGQNVTLSCEQNLNHDAMYWYRQDPGQGLRLIYYSQIVNDFQKGDIAEGYSVSREKKESFPLTVTSAQKNPTAFYLCASRQRQGPGANVLTFGAGSRLTVL.

The CDR3 is CASSPGQTYEQYF. CDR3 sequence (DNA): TGTGCCAGCAGCCCGGGACAAACCTACGAGCAGTACTTC. The chain employs TRBV7-9 and TRBJ2-7, with D perhaps matching TRBD1 (6 bases). V was pared by 5 bases and J by 2 bases, with 10 bases between. Germline CDR1 reads SEHNR; CDR2 reads FQNEAQ (reference sequence). This CDR3 contains 13 residues.

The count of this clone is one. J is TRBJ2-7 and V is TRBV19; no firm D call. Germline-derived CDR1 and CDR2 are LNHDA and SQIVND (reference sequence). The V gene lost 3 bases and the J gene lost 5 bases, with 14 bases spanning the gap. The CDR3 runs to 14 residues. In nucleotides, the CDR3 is TGTGCCAGTAGTATGCACCTAACGGTTGACGAGCAGTACTTC. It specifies CASSMHLTVDEQYF.

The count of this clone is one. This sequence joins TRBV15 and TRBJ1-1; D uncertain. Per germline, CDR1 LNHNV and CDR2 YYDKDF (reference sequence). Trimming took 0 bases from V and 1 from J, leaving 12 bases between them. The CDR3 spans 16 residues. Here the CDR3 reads CATSRDYGGGNTEAFF. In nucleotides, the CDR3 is TGTGCCACCAGCAGAGATTACGGCGGAGGGAACACTGAAGCTTTCTTT.

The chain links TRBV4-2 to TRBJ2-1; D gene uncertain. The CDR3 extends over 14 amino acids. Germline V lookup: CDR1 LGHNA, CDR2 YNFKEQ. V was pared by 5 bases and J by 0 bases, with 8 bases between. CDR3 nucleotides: TGTGCCAGCAGCGAACCAGTCTCCTACAATGAGCAGTTCTTC. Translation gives CASSEPVSYNEQFF.

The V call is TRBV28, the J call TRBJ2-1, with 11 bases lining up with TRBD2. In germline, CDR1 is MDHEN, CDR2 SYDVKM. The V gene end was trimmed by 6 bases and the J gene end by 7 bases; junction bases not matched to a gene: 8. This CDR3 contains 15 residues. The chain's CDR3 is CASSSPSGGPNEQFF. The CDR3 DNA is TGTGCCAGCAGCTCACCTAGCGGGGGGCCTAATGAGCAGTTCTTC.

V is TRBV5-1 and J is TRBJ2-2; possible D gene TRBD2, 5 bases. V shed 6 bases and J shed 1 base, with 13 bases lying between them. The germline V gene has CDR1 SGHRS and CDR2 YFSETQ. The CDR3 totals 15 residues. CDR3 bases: TGCGCCAGCACATTCAGCGCGGGGAACACCGGGGAGCTGTTTTTT. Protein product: CASTFSAGNTGELFF.

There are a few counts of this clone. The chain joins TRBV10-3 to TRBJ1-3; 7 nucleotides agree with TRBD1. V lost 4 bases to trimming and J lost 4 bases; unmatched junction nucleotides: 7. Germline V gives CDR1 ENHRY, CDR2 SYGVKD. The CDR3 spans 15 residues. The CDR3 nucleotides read TGTGCCATCAGTGGTTCCGGGACAGAAGGAAACACCATATATTTT. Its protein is CAISGSGTEGNTIYF.

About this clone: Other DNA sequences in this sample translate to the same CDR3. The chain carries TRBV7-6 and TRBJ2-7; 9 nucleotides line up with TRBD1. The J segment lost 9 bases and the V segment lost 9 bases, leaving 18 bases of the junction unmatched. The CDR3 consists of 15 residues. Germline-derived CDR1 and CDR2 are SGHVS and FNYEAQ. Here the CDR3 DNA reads TGTGCCAGTAGCCTTTCCCGGGACAGGGTGGTTGGGCAGTACTTC. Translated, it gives CASSLSRDRVVGQYF.